The 31 T cell receptor beta chains listed next were all sequenced from one sample in a study of T cell repertoires in cytomegalovirus infection. These TCRs' antigens remain unknown. Using its own MiXCR run on the reads, TCRdb lists one record per CDR3 protein. The data show hundreds of thousands of distinct CDR3 sequences, with 30% to 35% seen just once and 18% held by the top ten. The sample in question was cultured PBMCs, obtained from culture after CMV antigen stimulation. These receptors came from a human donor in good health (CMV status not recorded). Some clones in this sample may be carry-over from other donors' samples.

This clonotype was recorded a few times. The chain has TRBV7-6 and TRBJ2-1; 8 bases are shared with TRBD2. Germline V gene data show CDR1 as SGHVS and CDR2 as FNYEAQ. Trimming removed 4 bases from V and 7 bases from J; junction bases left unmatched: 9. There are 15 residues in the CDR3. In DNA, the CDR3 is TGTGCCAGCAGCTCTTGGACTAGCACGAAAAATGAGCAGTTCTTC. The encoded protein is CASSSWTSTKNEQFF.

This clonotype was seen a single time. The chain joins TRBV19 to TRBJ2-1; 7 bases match TRBD2. Germline V gene lookup returns CDR1 LNHDA and CDR2 SQIVND (reference sequence). There are 16 residues in the CDR3. V was pared by 6 bases and J by 2 bases, with 10 bases of the junction left unmatched. Here the CDR3 DNA reads TGTGCCAGTAGAGTTTCCGGGACTACTACCTACAATGAGCAGTTCTTC. Translated, it gives CASRVSGTTTYNEQFF.

The V and J genes are TRBV28 and TRBJ1-5, with 9 bases matching TRBD1. V shed 7 bases, J shed 5 bases, and the junction held 6 bases outside the gene matches. The CDR3 is 14 amino acids. The germline gives CDR1 MDHEN, CDR2 SYDVKM. CDR3 nucleotides: TGTGCCAGCACTTCGGGACAGGGCTATCAGCCCCAGCATTTT. It specifies CASTSGQGYQPQHF.

This clonotype was detected a few times. The gene calls are TRBV12-3 or TRBV12-4 and TRBJ1-1; tentative D call: TRBD1 (5 bases). The V gene lost 7 bases and the J gene lost 5 bases, with 17 bases spanning the gap. The CDR3 is 14 residues long. CDR3: CASNLGGAATEAFF. As DNA, the CDR3 is TGTGCCAGCAACCTTGGAGGGGCTGCAACTGAAGCTTTCTTT.

The rearrangement joins TRBV7-6 to TRBJ1-3; 7 nucleotides agree with TRBD1. The CDR3 totals 17 residues. The germline CDR1 and CDR2 sequences are SGHVS and FNYEAQ. V lost 0 bases and J lost 3; bases outside the gene matches: 8. In DNA, the CDR3 is TGTGCCAGCAGCTTAGCTCCTAACAGGGGTGGTGGAAACACCATATATTTT. It yields the protein CASSLAPNRGGGNTIYF.

The genes are TRBV12-3 or TRBV12-4 and TRBJ2-5; TRBD1 is a possible D gene (6 bases). The CDR3 is made up of 13 amino acids. Trimming left V 4 bases short and J 4 bases short, with 10 bases between. The CDR3 nucleotides are TGTGCCAGCAGTTCCAGGGGATCAGAGACCCAGTACTTC. As protein: CASSSRGSETQYF.

The rearrangement joins TRBV30 to TRBJ1-1, with D uncertain. Germline V lookup: CDR1 GTSNPN, CDR2 SVGIG (reference sequence). Trimming left V 5 bases short and J 3 bases short, with 13 bases between. The CDR3 is made up of 13 amino acids. The CDR3 bases are TGTGCCTGGTCCTCGGGCATGTACACTGAAGCTTTCTTT. Translation gives CAWSSGMYTEAFF.

In its sample, this clonotype was seen a few times. CDR3 coding DNA: TGTGCCAGCAGTGATACAGGGTCGGTCACTGAAGCTTTCTTT. Amino acid sequence: CASSDTGSVTEAFF. The chain combines TRBV12-3 or TRBV12-4 with TRBJ1-1, with D possibly matching TRBD1 (6 bases). The CDR3 length is 14 residues. The ends were cut back, 5 bases at V and 4 bases at J, with 14 bases in the middle.

The sample holds one count of this clonotype. This sequence joins TRBV6-2 or TRBV6-3 and TRBJ2-2; D is ambiguous. V was shortened by 4 bases and J by 2 bases, with 11 bases between the two germline ends. CDR1 MNHEY and CDR2 SVGEGT come from the germline V gene. This CDR3 spans 15 amino acids. The DNA for the CDR3 is TGTGCCAGCAGTTCCGGAAGGGCTAACACCGGGGAGCTGTTTTTT. This sequence encodes CASSSGRANTGELFF.

This chain uses TRBV6-6 with TRBJ2-1; 8 nucleotides agree with TRBD2. After removal of 5 bases from V and 5 bases from J, the junction contained 11 bases not matched to a gene. The CDR3 runs to 16 residues. CDR1 and CDR2 from the germline V gene are MNHNY and SVGAGI (reference sequence). The CDR3 DNA sequence: TGTGCCAGCAGTCGCCCACCCGGGACTAGTAACAATGAGCAGTTCTTC. This codes for CASSRPPGTSNNEQFF.

This chain connects TRBV7-9 to TRBJ1-5, with 8 bases aligning to TRBD1. The CDR3 covers 12 residues. With V trimmed by 5 bases and J by 11 bases, 5 bases remained unmatched. Germline V CDR1 and CDR2: SEHNR, FQNEAQ (reference sequence). The CDR3 loop is CASSNRQGTQHF. DNA for the CDR3: TGTGCCAGCAGCAACCGACAGGGGACCCAGCATTTT.

This clonotype was recorded a few times. This chain connects TRBV28 to TRBJ1-6, with D uncertain. The CDR3 length is 17 residues. CDR1 MDHEN and CDR2 SYDVKM come from the germline V gene. Trimming removed 8 bases at V and 8 bases at J, with 25 bases between. In nucleotides, the CDR3 is TGTGCCAGCGCGTCCCTTCGACTCAAGACACGATATTCACCCCTCCACTTT. It yields the protein CASASLRLKTRYSPLHF.

J is TRBJ1-6 and V is TRBV19; D might be TRBD1 (6 bases). The CDR3 is 13 residues long. Per germline, CDR1 LNHDA and CDR2 SQIVND (reference sequence). Trimming left V 8 bases short and J 10 bases short, with 15 bases between. CDR3 coding DNA: TGTGCCAGTTCGAGGACAGAGGACTCACCCCTCCACTTT. Its protein product is CASSRTEDSPLHF.

This clonotype occurred a few times. This chain uses TRBV7-2 with TRBJ2-4; D is uncertain. Germline lookup yields CDR1 SGHTA and CDR2 FQGNSA. This CDR3 contains 13 residues. V lost 1 base, J lost 6 bases, and 7 bases lay in between. CDR3 in amino acids: CASSLVERNIQYF. The CDR3 DNA reads TGTGCCAGCAGCTTAGTTGAAAGAAACATTCAGTACTTC.

V is TRBV19 and J is TRBJ2-1; 13 nucleotides match TRBD2. Unmatched junction bases numbered 3, after V lost 1 base and J lost 3 bases. The CDR3 is made up of 17 amino acids. Germline V gene sequence: CDR1 LNHDA, CDR2 SQIVND (reference sequence). CDR3 in amino acids: CASSIAGLAGDYNEQFF. The CDR3 DNA reads TGTGCCAGTAGTATAGCCGGACTAGCGGGGGACTACAATGAGCAGTTCTTC.

This clonotype came up once. The CDR3 DNA follows: TGCGCCAGCAGCCGCCGCGGAATTGGGGGTGGTGAGGAACTGTTTTTT. Translation: CASSRRGIGGGEELFF. J is TRBJ1-4 and V is TRBV5-1, with a possible D match to TRBD1 (5 bases). Looked up from germline, CDR1 is SGHRS and CDR2 is YFSETQ. The CDR3 extends over 16 amino acids. The V end lost 4 bases, the J end lost 12 bases, and 25 bases lay between the germline ends.

This clonotype was detected only a few times. The chain is built from TRBV6-6 and TRBJ2-3, with a weak D call TRBD1 (5 bases). The V end lost 4 bases, the J end lost 12 bases, and 17 bases lay between the germline ends. The CDR3 spans 13 residues. CDR1 MNHNY and CDR2 SVGAGI come from the germline V gene (reference sequence). The chain's CDR3 is CASSSRLGAIQYF. DNA of the CDR3: TGTGCCAGCAGTTCTCGCCTTGGGGCGATCCAGTATTTT.

Concerning this clonotype itself: One junction end does not reproduce the germline sequence, and a read error may be involved. V gene TRBV4-1 combines with J gene TRBJ2-3, with D maybe TRBD2 (6 bases). This CDR3 is 15 amino acids long. The V gene's germline CDR1 is MGHRA and CDR2 YSYEKL. The CDR3 region is CASSHYRGSTDTQYF. In DNA form, the CDR3 reads TGTGCCAGCAGCCATTATCGGGGGAGCACAGATACGCAGTATTTT.

This chain uses TRBV6-5 with TRBJ1-2; a weak D match, TRBD1 (5 bases). The CDR3 has 17 residues. CDR1 is MNHEY, CDR2 SVGAGI, per germline. V gave up 7 bases and J gave up 0 bases, with 21 bases separating them. The DNA of the CDR3 is TGTGCCAGCACCGTGTGGGGCAGGCGCCAAGCTAACTATGGCTACACCTTC. Its translation: CASTVWGRRQANYGYTF.

This clonotype was counted between two and nine times. The V and J genes are TRBV7-2 and TRBJ2-1; a weak D match, TRBD2 (6 bases). This CDR3 is built from 15 residues. The V gene lost 4 bases and the J gene lost 2 bases, with 12 bases spanning the gap. Germline CDR1 and CDR2: SGHTA and FQGNSA. The CDR3 sequence: CASSSGIAAYNEQFF. The CDR3 DNA reads as TGTGCCAGCAGCTCCGGAATAGCGGCCTACAATGAGCAGTTCTTC.

V is TRBV20-1 and J is TRBJ1-4; 9 bases match TRBD1. This CDR3 is built from 15 residues. Germline loops: CDR1 DFQATT, CDR2 SNEGSKA (reference sequence). Trimming took 3 bases from V and 8 from J; bases not matched to a gene: 10. The CDR3 sequence is CSARPPGQGDEKLFF. CDR3 nucleotides: TGCAGTGCTAGGCCCCCGGGACAGGGTGACGAAAAACTGTTTTTT.

The chain joins TRBV7-3 to TRBJ2-1; no firm D call. CDR1 and CDR2 (germline): SGHTA, FQGTGA. Trimming removed 8 bases from V and 7 bases from J, with 9 bases in between. This CDR3 comprises 11 residues. CDR3 amino acids: CASLVSNEQFF. The CDR3 bases are TGTGCCAGCTTAGTGTCTAATGAGCAGTTCTTC.

CDR3: CASQPLGGLATYEQYF. CDR3 bases: TGTGCCAGTCAACCCCTCGGTGGACTAGCGACCTACGAGCAGTACTTC. The chain couples TRBV7-8 to TRBJ2-7; 9 nucleotides line up with TRBD2. V trimming: 9 bases; J trimming: 2 bases; junction bases outside the gene matches: 14. The CDR3 length is 16 residues. Per germline, CDR1 SGHVS and CDR2 FQNEAQ.

This clonotype was seen repeatedly, ten times or more. The rearrangement joins TRBV7-2 to TRBJ2-3; 7 nucleotides match TRBD1. Germline V lookup: CDR1 SGHTA, CDR2 FQGNSA. CDR3 length: 15 amino acids. V was clipped by 5 bases and J by 6 bases; unmatched bases: 11. CDR3: CASSEGTAYADTQYF. The CDR3 DNA reads as TGTGCCAGCAGCGAGGGGACAGCTTACGCGGATACGCAGTATTTT.

This clonotype was seen a few times. The chain combines TRBV18 with TRBJ2-2, with no clear D. This CDR3 is 14 amino acids long. Between the trimmed V and J ends, which lost 4 bases and 5 bases, there was a span of 11 bases. Germline V gene sequence: CDR1 KGHSH, CDR2 LQKENI. The CDR3 coding sequence is TGTGCCAGCTCACTACTGGCCGAAACCGGGGAGCTGTTTTTT. Translating gives CASSLLAETGELFF.

Only a few counts were recorded for this clonotype. This chain uses TRBV7-9 with TRBJ1-1; the D gene is possibly TRBD1 (5 bases). Germline lookup yields CDR1 SEHNR and CDR2 FQNEAQ (reference sequence). The CDR3 covers 12 residues. Trimming left V 7 bases short and J 11 bases short, with 17 bases between. CDR3 region: CASTNQGLRAFF. In nucleotides, the CDR3 is TGTGCCAGCACCAACCAGGGACTGAGGGCTTTCTTT.

This clonotype has just a few counts. The V call is TRBV10-3, the J call TRBJ2-3, with a possible D match to TRBD2 (7 bases). Germline V CDR1 and CDR2: ENHRY, SYGVKD. V gave up 0 bases and J gave up 0 bases, with 10 bases separating them. The CDR3 extends over 16 amino acids. The CDR3, as DNA: TGTGCCATCAGTGAGTCGCGGGGGCCTAGCACAGATACGCAGTATTTT. Residues: CAISESRGPSTDTQYF.

This sequence joins TRBV7-6 and TRBJ2-2; D might be TRBD2 (6 bases). Germline V gives CDR1 SGHVS, CDR2 FNYEAQ. Trimming cost V 5 bases and J 1 base, with 17 bases left between them. The CDR3 is 17 residues long. The CDR3 DNA reads TGTGCCAGCAGCAAGAGCAGCGGGCTCAGGAACACCGGGGAGCTGTTTTTT. Amino acids: CASSKSSGLRNTGELFF.

The gene calls are TRBV6-1 and TRBJ2-1; 9 nucleotides line up with TRBD1. This CDR3 contains 14 residues. J lost 4 bases, V lost 7 bases, and 5 bases had no gene match. Per germline, CDR1 MNHNS and CDR2 SASEGT. CDR3 sequence: CASTGTGQYNEQFF. Here the CDR3 DNA reads TGTGCCAGCACTGGGACAGGGCAATACAATGAGCAGTTCTTC.

This rearrangement joins TRBV4-1 to TRBJ1-3; TRBD1 aligns across 7 bases. The germline CDR1 and CDR2 sequences are MGHRA and YSYEKL. J was trimmed by 3 bases and V by 5 bases; bases with no gene match: 4. This CDR3 has 14 amino acids. DNA for the CDR3: TGCGCCAGCAGCATCCGGGACAGTGGAAACACCATATATTTT. Encoded protein: CASSIRDSGNTIYF.

For this clonotype: Just one base apart from a much larger clone, this may be a read error. The CDR3 here is CASSHGANVLTF. In DNA, the CDR3 is TGTGCCAGCAGCCATGGGGCCAACGTCCTGACTTTC. This chain joins TRBV3-1 and TRBJ2-6; D gene ambiguous. CDR3 length equals 12 residues. Germline-derived CDR1 and CDR2 are LGHDT and YNNKEL (reference sequence). The V and J ends lost 3 bases and 3 bases respectively, with 0 bases between them.